This T cell receptor beta chain was identified in a study of control samples from healthy donors and cancer patients. Sequenced by immunoSEQ multiplex PCR; TCRdb stores in-frame clones only, minus some. Counted here are more than 50,000 clones, about 96% occurring once; the ten biggest clones make up roughly 0.99%. Germline values: CDR1 SGHRS, CDR2 YFSETQ. The CDR3 totals 12 residues. Deletions cut 4 bases from V and 6 bases from J, with 7 bases between. This chain connects TRBV5-1 to TRBJ2-2; unclear D gene. The sequencing sample was made of blood. The TCR was taken from a woman aged 18 to 35 in good health. DNA of the CDR3: TGCGCCAGCAGCCCCCAGTCCGGGGAGCTGTTTTTT. Amino acids: CASSPQSGELFF. The entire variable domain, with the rest obtained from reference TRBV5-1 and TRBJ2-2, is as follows: KAGVTQTPRYLIKTRGQQVTLSCSPISGHRSVSWYQQTPGQGLQFLFEYFSETQRNKGNFPGRFSGRQFSNSRSEMNVSTLELGDSALYLCASSPQSGELFFGEGSRLTVL.